The clone carrying this T cell receptor beta chain is a singleton in its sample. Its antigen remains unknown. Primed by a sample-barcoded 5' primer and a J-beta primer mix, a second PCR proceeded for roughly 7 to 11 cycles. In TCRdb, the 5' RACE reads were re-called with MiXCR into one record per CDR3 protein. The sample records about 800,000 distinct CDR3 sequences, approximately 25% being singletons. This specimen belongs to a study of blood T cells in healthy people across ages. Notes on the study in general: It was held that the diversity estimates obtained from one million T cells were underestimates. Whereas aged donors had fewer naive CD4+ cells, long-lived donors had more of them and higher diversity.

A further study also used this sample, focusing on T cells of mothers and their children.

The receptor was derived from a boy aged 5-17 years in good health. The sample comprised blood.

The CDR3 nucleotides are TGCAGTGCTTCCTCGGGACTAGCGGGAGGTACGCAGTTCTTC. Amino acids: CSASSGLAGGTQFF. The V and J genes are TRBV20-1 and TRBJ2-5, with 15 nucleotides matching TRBD2. The DNA end favors TRBJ2-1, so the J call may be wrong. Per germline, CDR1 DFQATT and CDR2 SNEGSKA (reference sequence). This CDR3 comprises 14 residues.